This T cell receptor beta chain was documented in a study of human T cells and chemical hapten exposure. Study observations and caveats: As patch test score rose, PT1 expanded TCR counts tended to rise as well.

For this clonotype: Its specificity is not known.

Germline CDR1 SEHNR, CDR2 FQNEAQ (reference sequence). There are 18 residues in the CDR3. V lost 1 base, J lost 1 base, and 17 bases lay in between. TCRdb independently ran MiXCR on the RACE reads; one entry per CDR3 protein. The sample yields more than 85,000 distinct CDR3 sequences, approximately 8.8% seen once. This sample's time point: patch test 2, 6 weeks after DPC sensitization. Noted treatment: therapeutic diphenylcyclopropenone sensitization with weekly scalp DPC. Patches went on only after blood had been drawn each time. Someone pulled total RNA out of unfractionated whole blood. V is TRBV7-9 and J is TRBJ1-5, with D unresolved. This specimen consisted of whole blood, obtained in connection with sensitization to the hapten diphenylcyclopropenone (DPC). This sequence originates from a woman between 40 and 55 years old with alopecia areata. Some clones in this sample may be carry-over from other donors' samples. CDR3 coding DNA: TGTGCCAGCAGCTTAGAGGTGGGGTTTTTGGGGAGCAATCAGCCCCAGCATTTT. It translates to CASSLEVGFLGSNQPQHF.